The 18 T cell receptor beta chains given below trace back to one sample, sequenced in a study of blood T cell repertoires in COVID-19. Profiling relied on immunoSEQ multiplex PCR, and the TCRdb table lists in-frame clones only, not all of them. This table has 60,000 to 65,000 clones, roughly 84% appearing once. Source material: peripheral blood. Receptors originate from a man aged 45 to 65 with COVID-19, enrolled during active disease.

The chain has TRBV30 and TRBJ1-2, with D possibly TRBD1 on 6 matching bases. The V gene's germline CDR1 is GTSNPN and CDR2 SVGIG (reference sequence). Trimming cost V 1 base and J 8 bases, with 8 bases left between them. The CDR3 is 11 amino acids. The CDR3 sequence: CAWSGGGGYTF. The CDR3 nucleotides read TGTGCCTGGAGTGGAGGGGGAGGCTACACCTTC.

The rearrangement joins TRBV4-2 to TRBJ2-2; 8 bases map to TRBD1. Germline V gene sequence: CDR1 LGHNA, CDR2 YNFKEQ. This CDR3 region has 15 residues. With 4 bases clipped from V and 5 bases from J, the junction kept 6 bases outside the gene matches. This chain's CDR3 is CASSRGQGGTGELFF. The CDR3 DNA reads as TGTGCCAGCAGCCGAGGACAGGGAGGAACCGGGGAGCTGTTTTTT.

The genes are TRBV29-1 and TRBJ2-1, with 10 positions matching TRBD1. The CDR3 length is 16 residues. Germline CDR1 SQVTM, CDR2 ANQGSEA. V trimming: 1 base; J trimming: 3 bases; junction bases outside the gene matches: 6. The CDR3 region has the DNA TGCAGCGTTGAAGGGGGGACAGGGGCTGTCTACAATGAGCAGTTCTTC. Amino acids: CSVEGGTGAVYNEQFF.

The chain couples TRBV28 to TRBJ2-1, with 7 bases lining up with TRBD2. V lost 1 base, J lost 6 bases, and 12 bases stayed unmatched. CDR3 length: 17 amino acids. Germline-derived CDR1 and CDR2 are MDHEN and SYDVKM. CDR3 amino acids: CASSLSVGGTFANEQFF. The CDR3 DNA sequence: TGTGCCAGCAGTTTATCAGTGGGAGGGACGTTCGCCAATGAGCAGTTCTTC.

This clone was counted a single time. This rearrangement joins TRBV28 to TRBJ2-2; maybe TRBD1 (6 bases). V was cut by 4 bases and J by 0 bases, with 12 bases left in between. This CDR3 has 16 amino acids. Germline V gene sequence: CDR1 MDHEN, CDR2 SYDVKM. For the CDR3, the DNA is TGTGCCAGCAGTTCCTCCGGGACACCGAACACCGGGGAGCTGTTTTTT. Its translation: CASSSSGTPNTGELFF.

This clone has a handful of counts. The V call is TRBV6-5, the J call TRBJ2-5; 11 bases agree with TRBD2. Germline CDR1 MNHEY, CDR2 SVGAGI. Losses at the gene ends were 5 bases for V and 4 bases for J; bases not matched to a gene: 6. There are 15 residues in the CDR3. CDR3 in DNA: TGTGCCAGCAGTCCCCTAGCGGGAGGAGGAGAGACCCAGTACTTC. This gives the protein CASSPLAGGGETQYF.

CDR3 nucleotides: TGTGCAACCAGAGGGGCGGGAGGCTCCAATGAGCAGTTCTTC. It translates to CATRGAGGSNEQFF. The chain is built from TRBV5-6 and TRBJ2-1; 8 positions agree with TRBD2. CDR3 length: 14 amino acids. Germline-derived CDR1 and CDR2 are SGHDT and YYEEEE. The full variable domain, its missing parts supplied by reference TRBV5-6 and TRBJ2-1, is DAGVTQSPTHLIKTRGQQVTLRCSPKSGHDTVSWYQQALGQGPQFIFQYYEEEERQRGNFPDRFSGHQFPNYSSELNVNALLLGDSALYLCATRGAGGSNEQFFGPGTRLTVL.

CDR3 bases: TGTGCCAGCAGCTTAGTGCCTAGCGGGGTGGGCACCCAAGAGACCCAGTACTTC. Protein: CASSLVPSGVGTQETQYF. The gene calls are TRBV7-2 and TRBJ2-5; 9 nucleotides align to TRBD2. V shed 1 base, J shed 1 base, and the junction held 10 bases outside the gene matches. The CDR3 has 18 amino acids. Looked up from germline, CDR1 is SGHTA and CDR2 is FQGNSA.

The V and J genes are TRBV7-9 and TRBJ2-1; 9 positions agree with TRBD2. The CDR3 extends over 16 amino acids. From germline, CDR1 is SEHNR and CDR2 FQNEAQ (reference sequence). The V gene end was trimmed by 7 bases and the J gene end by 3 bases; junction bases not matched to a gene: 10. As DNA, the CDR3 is TGTGCCAGCAACAGACTAGCGGAGTCGTTCTACAATGAGCAGTTCTTC. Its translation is CASNRLAESFYNEQFF.

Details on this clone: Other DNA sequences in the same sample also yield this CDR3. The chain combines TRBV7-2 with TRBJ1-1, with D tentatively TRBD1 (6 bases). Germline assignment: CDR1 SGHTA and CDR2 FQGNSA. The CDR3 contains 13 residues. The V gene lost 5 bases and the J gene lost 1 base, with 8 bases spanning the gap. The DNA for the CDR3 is TGTGCCAGCAGCCTGGACAGGAACACTGAAGCTTTCTTT. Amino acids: CASSLDRNTEAFF.

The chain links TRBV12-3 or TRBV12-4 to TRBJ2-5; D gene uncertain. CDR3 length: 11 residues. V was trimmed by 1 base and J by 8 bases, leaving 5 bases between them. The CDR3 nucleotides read TGTGCCAGCAGTTTAGTGCTAACCCAGTACTTC. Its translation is CASSLVLTQYF.

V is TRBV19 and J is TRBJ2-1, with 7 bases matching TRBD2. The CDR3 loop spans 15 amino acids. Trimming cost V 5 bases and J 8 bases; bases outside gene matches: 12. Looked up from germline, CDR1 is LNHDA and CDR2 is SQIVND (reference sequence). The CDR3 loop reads CASSPRAGVMDEQFF. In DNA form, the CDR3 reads TGTGCCAGTAGTCCTAGGGCGGGAGTTATGGATGAGCAGTTCTTC.

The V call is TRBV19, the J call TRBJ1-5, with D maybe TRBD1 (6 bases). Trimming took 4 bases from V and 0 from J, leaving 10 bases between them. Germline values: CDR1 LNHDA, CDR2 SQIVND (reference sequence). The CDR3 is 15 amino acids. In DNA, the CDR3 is TGTGCCAGTAGTAGTCAGGGGAGTAGCAATCAGCCCCAGCATTTT. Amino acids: CASSSQGSSNQPQHF. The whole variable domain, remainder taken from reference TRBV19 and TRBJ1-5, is DGGITQSPKYLFRKEGQNVTLSCEQNLNHDAMYWYRQDPGQGLRLIYYSQIVNDFQKGDIAEGYSVSREKKESFPLTVTSAQKNPTAFYLCASSSQGSSNQPQHFGDGTRLSIL.

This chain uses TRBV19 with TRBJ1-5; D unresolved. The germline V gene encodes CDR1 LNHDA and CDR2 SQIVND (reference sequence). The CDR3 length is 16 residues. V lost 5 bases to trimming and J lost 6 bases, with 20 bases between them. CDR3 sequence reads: CASSAMGHRRVQPQHF. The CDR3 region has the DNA TGTGCCAGTAGTGCAATGGGCCACCGAAGAGTTCAGCCCCAGCATTTT.

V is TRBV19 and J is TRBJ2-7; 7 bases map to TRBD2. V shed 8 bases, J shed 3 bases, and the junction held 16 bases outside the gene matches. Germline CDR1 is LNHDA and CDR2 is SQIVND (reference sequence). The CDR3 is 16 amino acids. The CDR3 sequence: CASYDTSAGPNYEQYF. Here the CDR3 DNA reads TGTGCCAGTTACGACACTTCAGCGGGACCGAACTACGAGCAGTACTTC.

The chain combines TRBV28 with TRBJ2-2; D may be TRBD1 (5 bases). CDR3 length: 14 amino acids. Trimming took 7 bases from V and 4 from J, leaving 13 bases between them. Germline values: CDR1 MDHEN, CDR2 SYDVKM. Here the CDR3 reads CASISAGFTGELFF. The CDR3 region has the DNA TGTGCCAGCATATCGGCAGGGTTCACCGGGGAGCTGTTTTTT. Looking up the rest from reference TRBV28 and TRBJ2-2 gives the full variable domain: DVKVTQSSRYLVKRTGEKVFLECVQDMDHENMFWYRQDPGLGLRLIYFSYDVKMKEKGDIPEGYSVSREKKERFSLILESASTNQTSMYLCASISAGFTGELFFGEGSRLTVL.

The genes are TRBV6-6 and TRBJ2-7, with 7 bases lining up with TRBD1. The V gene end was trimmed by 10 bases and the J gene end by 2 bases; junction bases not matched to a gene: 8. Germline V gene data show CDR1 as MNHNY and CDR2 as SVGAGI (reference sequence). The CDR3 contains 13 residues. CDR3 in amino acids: CATQPGQTYEQYF. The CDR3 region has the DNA TGTGCCACCCAACCGGGACAGACCTACGAGCAGTACTTC.

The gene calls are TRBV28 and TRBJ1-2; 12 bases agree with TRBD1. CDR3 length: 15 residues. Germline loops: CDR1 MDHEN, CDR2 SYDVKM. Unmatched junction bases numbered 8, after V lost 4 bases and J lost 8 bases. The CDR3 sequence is CASSSAGTGGEGYTF. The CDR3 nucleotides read TGTGCCAGCAGTTCGGCGGGGACAGGGGGCGAAGGCTACACCTTC.